Below are 22 T cell receptor beta chains sequenced from a single sample in a study of response to subunit inactivated influenza vaccine. TCRdb independently ran MiXCR on the RT-PCR reads; one entry per CDR3 protein. The sample lists 650,000 to 800,000 distinct CDR3 sequences; around 14% were seen once. Material: PBMCs from blood, obtained 14 to 15 days before vaccination. The source of these receptors is a man aged 45-60 years who received an inactivated influenza vaccine.

This clonotype has only a few counts. This chain links TRBV29-1 with TRBJ2-1; D might be TRBD2 (7 bases). The germline V gene has CDR1 SQVTM and CDR2 ANQGSEA. V was shortened by 3 bases and J by 9 bases, with 18 bases between the two germline ends. This CDR3 comprises 14 residues. The CDR3 region is CSVDPAGRGGEQFF. As DNA, the CDR3 is TGCAGCGTTGACCCCGCGGGAAGGGGGGGTGAGCAGTTCTTC.

This clonotype has just a few counts. The chain uses TRBV4-1 and TRBJ1-5; D gene ambiguous. The CDR3 is 15 residues long. Trimming left V 1 base short and J 6 bases short, with 13 bases between. Germline V gene data show CDR1 as MGHRA and CDR2 as YSYEKL. CDR3 sequence reads: CASSQVVMVSQPQHF. In DNA form, the CDR3 reads TGCGCCAGCAGCCAAGTTGTCATGGTTAGTCAGCCCCAGCATTTT.

The chain carries TRBV3-1 and TRBJ2-7; no reliable D call. Looked up from germline, CDR1 is LGHDT and CDR2 is YNNKEL (reference sequence). V gave up 4 bases and J gave up 3 bases, with 16 bases separating them. The CDR3 spans 15 residues. The CDR3 reads CASSLSDGWGYEQYF. CDR3 nucleotides: TGTGCCAGCAGCCTAAGTGACGGATGGGGCTACGAGCAGTACTTC.

A few counts support this clonotype. The J gene is TRBJ2-2, the V gene TRBV24-1; D unresolved. Germline CDR1 and CDR2: KGHDR and SFDVKD. The germline V and J ends were trimmed by 5 bases and 5 bases, with 17 bases remaining between them. The length of the CDR3 is 16 residues. CDR3 nucleotide sequence: TGTGCCACCAGTGCCACGGCGGCGGCGAGGACCGGGGAGCTGTTTTTT. Translating gives CATSATAAARTGELFF.

This clonotype was seen ten or more times. The J gene is TRBJ1-3, the V gene TRBV18; TRBD1 matches at 8 bases. Germline values: CDR1 KGHSH, CDR2 LQKENI. This CDR3 has 14 amino acids. Losses at the gene ends were 3 bases for V and 2 bases for J; bases not matched to a gene: 0. Here the CDR3 reads CASSPDRAGNTIYF. The CDR3 DNA sequence: TGTGCCAGCTCACCGGACAGGGCTGGAAACACCATATATTTT.

This clonotype was picked up a small number of times. J is TRBJ2-1 and V is TRBV6-5, with D unresolved. Germline V CDR1 and CDR2: MNHEY, SVGAGI. The CDR3 is 12 amino acids. Trimming took off 6 bases at V and 4 bases at J, with 7 bases between the two ends. This chain's CDR3 is CASRNFYNEQFF. CDR3 nucleotide sequence: TGTGCCAGCAGGAATTTTTACAATGAGCAGTTCTTC.

This clonotype has a handful of counts. The chain employs TRBV20-1 and TRBJ2-1, with 12 bases that match TRBD2. Unmatched junction bases numbered 8, after V lost 3 bases and J lost 8 bases. The germline gives CDR1 DFQATT, CDR2 SNEGSKA (reference sequence). The length of the CDR3 is 15 residues. CDR3 coding DNA: TGCAGTGCTAGGTCGACTAGCGGGAGAAGCTATGAGCAGTTCTTC. This codes for CSARSTSGRSYEQFF.

This clonotype was observed a handful of times. The J gene is TRBJ2-7, the V gene TRBV20-1, with TRBD2 matching 11 bases. Germline-derived CDR1 and CDR2 are DFQATT and SNEGSKA (reference sequence). The CDR3 is 16 residues long. J lost 5 bases, V lost 6 bases, and 15 bases had no gene match. The CDR3 coding sequence is TGCAGTGCCCGGACGCAGGATAGCGGGAGGGCCCACGAGCAGTACTTC. Amino acid sequence: CSARTQDSGRAHEQYF.

The chain is built from TRBV15 and TRBJ1-3; 7 nucleotides match TRBD1. The CDR3 runs 14 residues. The ends lost 3 bases at V and 2 bases at J; junction bases unmatched: 1. Germline-derived CDR1 and CDR2 are LNHNV and YYDKDF (reference sequence). CDR3 in amino acids: CATSSDRAGNTIYF. CDR3 bases: TGTGCCACCAGCAGTGACAGGGCTGGAAACACCATATATTTT. Together with reference TRBV15 and TRBJ1-3, the CDR3 gives the full variable domain: DAMVIQNPRYQVTQFGKPVTLSCSQTLNHNVMYWYQQKSSQAPKLLFHYYDKDFNNEADTPDNFQSRRPNTSFCFLDIRSPGLGDTAMYLCATSSDRAGNTIYFGEGSWLTVV.

Only a few counts were recorded for this clonotype. V gene TRBV10-3 combines with J gene TRBJ2-1; 8 nucleotides agree with TRBD2. Germline loops: CDR1 ENHRY, CDR2 SYGVKD. The V gene end was trimmed by 6 bases and the J gene end by 0 bases; junction bases not matched to a gene: 13. This CDR3 spans 18 amino acids. Written as DNA, the CDR3 is TGTGCCATCAGCCCCGGGGCGGGAGGAAAGAGCTCCTACAATGAGCAGTTCTTC. Protein: CAISPGAGGKSSYNEQFF.

This clonotype was observed a handful of times. The V and J genes are TRBV20-1 and TRBJ2-7, with 9 bases aligning to TRBD2. CDR1 DFQATT and CDR2 SNEGSKA come from the germline V gene (reference sequence). J gave up 0 bases and V 1 base, and 1 base lay outside the gene matches. The CDR3 length is 14 residues. The CDR3 nucleotides read TGCAGTGCTAGAGGGACTAGCGCCTCCTACGAGCAGTACTTC. Encoded protein: CSARGTSASYEQYF.

This clonotype was seen at least ten times. The V gene is TRBV27, the J gene TRBJ1-4; unclear D gene. Germline V lookup: CDR1 MNHEY, CDR2 SMNVEV (reference sequence). This CDR3 has 14 amino acids. Trimming left V 4 bases short and J 7 bases short, with 13 bases between. The CDR3 spells CASSSAGVGEKLFF. CDR3 coding DNA: TGTGCCAGCAGTTCTGCCGGGGTCGGTGAAAAACTGTTTTTT.

This clonotype came up a few times. This chain links TRBV7-8 with TRBJ1-1; D not certain. This CDR3 has 16 amino acids. With 4 bases removed from V and 1 base from J, the gap between germline ends came to 16 bases. The germline gives CDR1 SGHVS, CDR2 FQNEAQ. CDR3 region: CASSSPGRAKNTEAFF. CDR3 nucleotides: TGTGCCAGCAGCTCCCCAGGCCGGGCGAAGAACACTGAAGCTTTCTTT.

V gene TRBV7-2 combines with J gene TRBJ2-1; the match to TRBD2 covers 8 bases. The CDR3 covers 13 residues. V shed 1 base, J shed 10 bases, and the junction held 3 bases outside the gene matches. Looked up from germline, CDR1 is SGHTA and CDR2 is FQGNSA. The DNA of the CDR3 is TGTGCCAGCAGCTTAGTGAGACTAGCGGAGCAGTTCTTC. It is translated as CASSLVRLAEQFF.

This clonotype was found many times. This sequence joins TRBV4-1 and TRBJ2-1, with D tentatively TRBD2 (7 bases). Trimming removed 0 bases at V and 2 bases at J, with 11 bases between. Germline V CDR1 and CDR2: MGHRA, YSYEKL. The CDR3 consists of 16 residues. The CDR3 loop reads CASSQDRGGTYNEQFF. DNA of the CDR3: TGCGCCAGCAGCCAAGATAGGGGGGGGACCTACAATGAGCAGTTCTTC.

This clonotype turned up a few times. The chain couples TRBV5-1 to TRBJ2-1; 8 bases fit TRBD1. Germline CDR1 SGHRS, CDR2 YFSETQ. With 4 bases clipped from V and 13 bases from J, the junction kept 7 bases outside the gene matches. The CDR3 consists of 12 residues. CDR3 amino acids: CASSLGTGIQFF. CDR3 DNA: TGCGCCAGCAGCCTCGGGACAGGAATCCAGTTCTTC. Full variable domain (missing parts from reference TRBV5-1 and TRBJ2-1): KAGVTQTPRYLIKTRGQQVTLSCSPISGHRSVSWYQQTPGQGLQFLFEYFSETQRNKGNFPGRFSGRQFSNSRSEMNVSTLELGDSALYLCASSLGTGIQFFGPGTRLTVL.

This clonotype was seen more than once but under ten times. The chain joins TRBV7-2 to TRBJ2-1; D is undetermined. Trimming pared 1 base from V and 6 bases from J, leaving 7 bases between. There are 13 residues in the CDR3. CDR1 is SGHTA, CDR2 FQGNSA, per germline. In DNA, the CDR3 is TGTGCCAGCAGCTTAGGGCCCCCCAATGAGCAGTTCTTC. Amino acid sequence: CASSLGPPNEQFF.

The chain couples TRBV5-1 to TRBJ1-2; D gene unclear. Per the germline V gene, CDR1 is SGHRS and CDR2 is YFSETQ. V dropped 0 bases and J dropped 8 bases, with 14 bases sitting between them. CDR3 size: 14 residues. This CDR3 is CASSLESAGEGYTF. The CDR3 nucleotides read TGCGCCAGCAGCTTGGAATCAGCCGGCGAAGGCTACACCTTC.

Of note for this clonotype: A much larger clone lies one base from this, so it may be a read error. This rearrangement joins TRBV5-1 to TRBJ1-4; TRBD1 aligns across 7 bases. Germline lookup yields CDR1 SGHRS and CDR2 YFSETQ. The CDR3 has 14 residues. CDR3 sequence reads: CVSSFEGAEEKLFF. In DNA form, the CDR3 reads TGCGTCAGCAGCTTCGAGGGGGCGGAAGAAAAACTGTTTTTT.

V gene TRBV20-1 combines with J gene TRBJ2-7; 10 positions match TRBD1. Germline V gene sequence: CDR1 DFQATT, CDR2 SNEGSKA (reference sequence). The CDR3 spans 14 residues. V dropped 2 bases and J dropped 6; count of bases not matched to a gene: 7. The CDR3 nucleotides are TGCAGTGCTAGACGACAGGGGGCGAGAATCGAGCAGTACTTC. This gives the protein CSARRQGARIEQYF.

This clonotype occurred a few times. This chain uses TRBV27 with TRBJ1-5, with D unclear. The V end lost 0 bases, the J end lost 0 bases, and 6 bases lay between the germline ends. The V gene's germline CDR1 is MNHEY and CDR2 SMNVEV (reference sequence). The CDR3 is 15 amino acids. The CDR3 here is CASSLSGPSNQPQHF. In nucleotides, the CDR3 is TGTGCCAGCAGTTTATCGGGCCCTAGCAATCAGCCCCAGCATTTT.

The CDR3 loop is CASSLRVGLAETFYNEQFF. In DNA form, the CDR3 reads TGTGCCAGCAGCTTACGGGTTGGACTAGCGGAAACTTTCTACAATGAGCAGTTCTTC. The chain has TRBV7-9 and TRBJ2-1; TRBD2 aligns across 10 bases. In germline, CDR1 is SEHNR, CDR2 FQNEAQ (reference sequence). The CDR3 has 19 residues. Trimming removed 2 bases from V and 3 bases from J; junction bases left unmatched: 13.